This T cell receptor (beta chain) was obtained from a study of neurological immune-mediated disorders. Unsorted libraries were prepared from 2 million PBMCs that had been stored at -80 C. There are many counts of this clonotype. The antigen is unknown. The cDNA was synthesized by 5'RACE incorporating 10-nucleotide random UMIs. MiXCR was run by TCRdb on the 5' RACE reads, yielding one entry per CDR3 protein. The sample shows about 20,000 distinct CDR3 sequences, about 2.5% of them seen only once. Study observations and caveats: The level of TCR clonal expansion was highest in patients with HTLV-1-associated myelopathy and lowest in multiple sclerosis, where it fell below the level seen in healthy controls.

The V and J ends lost 5 bases and 2 bases, in that order; junction bases with no gene match: 9. The CDR3 consists of 16 residues. Germline V gives CDR1 ENHRY, CDR2 SYGVKD. The specimen was PBMCs. The chain has TRBV10-3 and TRBJ1-1, with 9 bases fitting TRBD1. The sequence came from a woman aged 18-35 years with multiple sclerosis. The CDR3 region is CAISKPDRGINTEAFF. CDR3 sequence (DNA): TGTGCCATCAGTAAGCCCGACAGGGGGATAAACACTGAAGCTTTCTTT.